This T cell receptor beta chain emerged from a study of human T cells and chemical hapten exposure. As for the study in general: For the roughly 25-week duration of the study, patients were given weekly doses of diphenylcyclopropenone on the scalp. Study-level results: Counts of TCRs expanded at PT1 correlated positively with patch test score.

Time point of the sample: patch test 3, about 24 weeks after DPC sensitization. Treatment here: therapeutic diphenylcyclopropenone sensitization with weekly scalp DPC. Whole blood, unfractionated, served as the material for total RNA extraction. Trimming left V 5 bases short and J 4 bases short, with 24 bases between. CDR1 and CDR2 from the germline V gene are DFQATT and SNEGSKA (reference sequence). The CDR3 is 16 residues long. In the case of this clonotype: What it binds is unknown.

Within the library, unique molecular identifiers were attached to each individual cDNA molecule. TCRdb re-analysed the RACE reads in MiXCR, keeping a single row per CDR3 protein. The table lists about 160,000 distinct CDR3 sequences, 25% to 35% of them singletons. Sequences were derived from whole blood, sampled in connection with sensitization to the hapten diphenylcyclopropenone (DPC). The chain links TRBV20-1 to TRBJ2-7, with D perhaps given as TRBD1 or TRBD2 (5 bases each). The clonotype comes from a young woman with alopecia areata. Some clones in this sample may be carry-over from other donors' samples. In DNA, the CDR3 is TGCAGTGCTTGGCCCCTTGGGGGAGCTGCCCTTTACGAGCAGTACTTC. Its protein product is CSAWPLGGAALYEQYF.